The following is a T cell receptor (beta chain) sequence with its context. Its antigen is currently unknown. Clones were read by immunoSEQ multiplex PCR, and TCRdb kept only the in-frame ones, dropping some. The sample has approximately 100,000 clones, just under 90% seen once. The CDR3 length is 18 residues. The V gene end was trimmed by 1 base and the J gene end by 4 bases; junction bases not matched to a gene: 14. The germline V gene encodes CDR1 SGHDT and CDR2 YYEEEE. The entry originates in a study of T cell responses to AZD1222 COVID-19 vaccine. The study, taken as a whole, reports: Just a handful of AZD1222 recipients were seropositive at baseline. Unmutated variant regions are reportedly targeted by nearly half of spike-specific TCRs. Repertoires were obtained solely post-peak T cell response.

The V and J genes are TRBV5-6 and TRBJ1-1, with TRBD1 matching 9 bases. The source is an adult in good health. Source: peripheral blood, taken on day 0 of AZD1222 vaccination. CDR3 DNA sequence: TGTGCCAGCAGCTTGCTCACAGGGGGCCGGGGAAGGTCCACTGAAGCTTTCTTT. This sequence encodes CASSLLTGGRGRSTEAFF.